The T cell receptor (beta chain) under discussion was sequenced for a study of cytomegalovirus exposure and HLA in healthy donors. Deletions cut 2 bases from V and 1 base from J, with 4 bases between. The CDR3 length is 13 residues. Germline V gene lookup returns CDR1 MDHEN and CDR2 SYDVKM. The study, taken as a whole, reports: For most TCR sequences rarity was the rule, although some public TCRs occurred in many donors. Previously analyzed data showed that most TCR beta V segments were productive at a frequency of about 90% or about 30%. Several of the most significant clusters appeared, in a later analysis, to be linked to common viral pathogens.

About this clone: The antigen is unknown.

The PCR had 60 Vbeta and 13 Jbeta primers. Only in-frame clones appear in the TCRdb table, and some are missing; sequencing was by immunoSEQ multiplex PCR. The sample records 250,000 to 350,000 clones, 70% to 90% being singletons. The sequence derives from a man aged 35-49 years in good health and CMV-seropositive. The V call is TRBV28, the J call TRBJ2-3, with D unclear. The sequencing input was PBMCs. CDR3 coding DNA: TGTGCCAGCAGTTTACTCCGCACAGATACGCAGTATTTT. It codes for CASSLLRTDTQYF.